This is a list of T cell receptor beta chains from one sample in a study of blood T cell repertoires in COVID-19. Data came from immunoSEQ multiplex PCR; TCRdb stores just in-frame clones and leaves some out. The data show roughly 43,000 clones, under 85% seen once. The sequencing input was peripheral blood. The receptors were gathered from a woman older than 75 with acute or convalescent COVID-19. CDR3s include the opening cysteine and the closing phenylalanine or tryptophan. D genes are given only for firm matches. Size values are once, few and many counts, or a class for expanded clones, and some rows have none.

j_gene: TRBJ2-3
abundance: .
v_gene: TRBV5-1
d_gene: .
CDR3aa: CASSLEPLHTDTQYF
CDR3nt: TGCGCCAGCAGCTTGGAGCCCCTCCACACAGATACGCAGTATTTT

j_gene: TRBJ2-5
abundance: .
v_gene: TRBV4-1
d_gene: TRBD1
CDR3aa: CASSQDRGQANQETQYF
CDR3nt: TGCGCCAGCAGCCAAGATCGGGGACAGGCCAACCAAGAGACCCAGTACTTC

j_gene: TRBJ2-1
abundance: .
v_gene: TRBV4-3
d_gene: .
CDR3aa: CASSQDPAYNEQFF
CDR3nt: TGCGCCAGCAGCCAAGATCCAGCCTACAATGAGCAGTTCTTC

j_gene: TRBJ1-1
abundance: .
v_gene: TRBV6-5
d_gene: TRBD1
CDR3aa: CAGFNRGRSTEAFF
CDR3nt: TGTGCCGGATTTAACAGGGGGCGGAGCACTGAAGCTTTCTTT

j_gene: TRBJ2-5
abundance: .
v_gene: TRBV7-2
d_gene: .
CDR3aa: CASKGKPQETQYF
CDR3nt: TGTGCCAGCAAGGGGAAGCCGCAAGAGACCCAGTACTTC

j_gene: TRBJ2-5
abundance: once
v_gene: TRBV28
d_gene: TRBD2
CDR3aa: CASSRDPSGGKTQYF
CDR3nt: TGTGCCAGCAGCCGGGACCCATCGGGGGGGAAGACCCAGTACTTC

j_gene: TRBJ1-2
abundance: .
v_gene: TRBV7-9
d_gene: TRBD1
CDR3aa: CASSLSGTGVDVYGYTF
CDR3nt: TGTGCCAGCAGCTTATCCGGGACAGGGGTAGATGTCTATGGCTACACCTTC

j_gene: TRBJ2-5
abundance: .
v_gene: TRBV6-5
d_gene: TRBD2
CDR3aa: CASKRRGSQETQYF
CDR3nt: TGTGCCAGCAAAAGGCGCGGGAGCCAAGAGACCCAGTACTTC

j_gene: TRBJ2-1
abundance: once
v_gene: TRBV6-2/TRBV6-3
d_gene: .
CDR3aa: CASSYQDGVQFF
CDR3nt: TGTGCCAGCAGTTACCAAGACGGGGTTCAGTTCTTC

j_gene: TRBJ1-2
abundance: few
v_gene: TRBV28
d_gene: .
CDR3aa: CASTPGSHYGYTF
CDR3nt: TGTGCCAGCACTCCGGGGAGTCACTATGGCTACACCTTC

j_gene: TRBJ1-1
abundance: .
v_gene: TRBV6-5
d_gene: .
CDR3aa: CASSLSGAVSAFF
CDR3nt: TGTGCCAGCAGCCTTTCAGGGGCGGTGTCAGCTTTCTTT

j_gene: TRBJ1-1
abundance: .
v_gene: TRBV6-2/TRBV6-3
d_gene: TRBD1
CDR3aa: CASSYATTGVTEAFF
CDR3nt: TGTGCCAGCAGTTACGCGACCACAGGGGTCACTGAAGCTTTCTTT

j_gene: TRBJ1-4
abundance: .
v_gene: TRBV30
d_gene: .
CDR3aa: CAWKGGGKFEKLFF
CDR3nt: TGTGCCTGGAAGGGGGGAGGGAAGTTCGAAAAACTGTTTTTT

j_gene: TRBJ2-4
abundance: once
v_gene: TRBV6-1
d_gene: .
CDR3aa: CASSESRLAKNIQYF
CDR3nt: TGTGCCAGCAGTGAATCTAGGCTAGCCAAAAACATTCAGTACTTC

j_gene: TRBJ1-5
abundance: .
v_gene: TRBV7-9
d_gene: .
CDR3aa: CASSSSGTNQPQHF
CDR3nt: TGTGCCAGCAGCTCCAGTGGCACCAATCAGCCCCAGCATTTT

j_gene: TRBJ2-7
abundance: .
v_gene: TRBV25-1
d_gene: TRBD1
CDR3aa: CASSEARTGDYEQYF
CDR3nt: TGTGCCAGCAGTGAAGCCCGCACAGGGGACTACGAGCAGTACTTC

j_gene: TRBJ1-5
abundance: .
v_gene: TRBV10-3
d_gene: .
CDR3aa: CAISADLGWNQPQHF
CDR3nt: TGTGCCATCAGTGCGGACTTGGGGTGGAATCAGCCCCAGCATTTT

j_gene: TRBJ2-5
abundance: .
v_gene: TRBV5-1
d_gene: .
CDR3aa: CASSLSGLETQYF
CDR3nt: TGCGCCAGCAGCTTGAGCGGGTTGGAGACCCAGTACTTC

j_gene: TRBJ1-2
abundance: .
v_gene: TRBV7-9
d_gene: TRBD1
CDR3aa: CASSLGGQGARGYTF
CDR3nt: TGTGCCAGCAGCTTAGGCGGACAGGGGGCAAGAGGCTACACCTTC

j_gene: TRBJ1-1
abundance: .
v_gene: TRBV9
d_gene: TRBD1
CDR3aa: CASSPRTGEAFF
CDR3nt: TGTGCCAGCAGCCCCCGGACAGGGGAAGCTTTCTTT

j_gene: TRBJ2-7
abundance: .
v_gene: TRBV18
d_gene: TRBD1
CDR3aa: CASSTGTGAYEQYF
CDR3nt: TGTGCCAGCTCGACCGGGACAGGGGCGTACGAGCAGTACTTC

j_gene: TRBJ2-5
abundance: .
v_gene: TRBV18
d_gene: .
CDR3aa: CASSPRDSARTQYF
CDR3nt: TGTGCCAGCTCACCCCGGGACTCGGCACGGACCCAGTACTTC

j_gene: TRBJ2-7
abundance: few
v_gene: TRBV7-2
d_gene: TRBD2
CDR3aa: CASRLSGAGTEQYF
CDR3nt: TGTGCCAGCAGACTCTCTGGAGCGGGGACCGAGCAGTACTTC

j_gene: TRBJ1-4
abundance: .
v_gene: TRBV18
d_gene: TRBD1
CDR3aa: CASSPQGAQGEKLFF
CDR3nt: TGTGCCAGCTCACCGCAGGGGGCGCAGGGTGAAAAACTGTTTTTT

j_gene: TRBJ1-1
abundance: .
v_gene: TRBV10-1
d_gene: .
CDR3aa: CASSSSGRGAFF
CDR3nt: TGCGCCAGCAGTAGCAGCGGGAGGGGAGCTTTCTTT

j_gene: TRBJ2-1
abundance: .
v_gene: TRBV27
d_gene: TRBD2
CDR3aa: CASSFRGGGYEQFF
CDR3nt: TGTGCCAGCAGTTTCCGGGGGGGCGGCTATGAGCAGTTCTTC